This is a list of T cell receptor beta chains from one sample in a study of cytomegalovirus exposure and HLA in healthy donors. Data came from immunoSEQ multiplex PCR; TCRdb stores just in-frame clones and leaves some out. Found here are 100,000 or so clones, about 73% of them singletons; the top ten hold 4.6%. The specimen sequenced was PBMCs. The receptors stem from a woman aged 40 to 55 in good health and CMV-seropositive. Each CDR3 is given with its conserved first and last residue. The order of the fields is clone size, V gene, D gene, J gene, CDR3 DNA, CDR3 protein. A D gene is named only where the DNA matches it firmly. Some rows mark clone size as missing; the rest say once, few, many or name a class of expanded clone.

>.|TRBV7-9|TRBD1|TRBJ1-2
TGTGCCAGCAGCGCTACAGGGGCGGCTAACTATGGCTACACCTTC
CASSATGAANYGYTF
>few|TRBV30|TRBD2|TRBJ2-7
TGTGCCTGGAGCGTAGCGGGAGCAAACGAGCAGTACTTC
CAWSVAGANEQYF
>few|TRBV5-1|.|TRBJ2-3
TGCGCCAGCAGCTTGGTCCTCGCGGAGGCAGATACGCAGTATTTT
CASSLVLAEADTQYF
>.|TRBV6-6|TRBD1|TRBJ1-2
TGTGCCAGCAAGGTCCGGACAGGGGAAAGTCAGGGCTACACCTTC
CASKVRTGESQGYTF
>.|TRBV30|.|TRBJ2-7
TGTGCCTGGAAACACCCCGAAACCTACGAGCAGTACTTC
CAWKHPETYEQYF
>.|TRBV7-2|TRBD2|TRBJ2-3
TGTGCCAGCAGCAAAGATCCTCTAGCGGGGGGCACAGATACGCAGTATTTT
CASSKDPLAGGTDTQYF
>.|TRBV5-1|.|TRBJ1-2
TGCGCCAGCGCTACAGGTTCGGATGGCTACACCTTC
CASATGSDGYTF
>.|TRBV7-2|TRBD1|TRBJ2-3
TGTGCCAGCAGCCCCCCCACAGGGGGCACAGATACGCAGTATTTT
CASSPPTGGTDTQYF
>.|TRBV29-1|TRBD1|TRBJ1-2
TGCAGCGATCGGGACAGGAGGTGGCCCAACTATGGCTACACCTTC
CSDRDRRWPNYGYTF
>.|TRBV6-5|.|TRBJ1-5
TGTGCCAGCAGTCTCTCAGGGGCCAATCAGCCCCAGCATTTT
CASSLSGANQPQHF
>.|TRBV15|.|TRBJ2-7
TGTGCCACCAGCCACCGGGACTCCCACGAGCAGTACTTC
CATSHRDSHEQYF
>.|TRBV7-3|.|TRBJ2-7
TGTGCCAGCAGCCCGGGGGTTGGCGAGCAGTACTTC
CASSPGVGEQYF
>.|TRBV28|TRBD1|TRBJ2-1
TGTGCCAGCAGTGCCGGGACAGGCTACAATGAGCAGTTCTTC
CASSAGTGYNEQFF
>.|TRBV4-1|.|TRBJ2-7
TGCGCCAGCAGCCAACCGCTCTGGGGGAGGAACGAGCAGTACTTC
CASSQPLWGRNEQYF
>once|TRBV28|.|TRBJ2-7
TGTGCCAGCAGTTTAATGGCCGACGAGCAGTACTTC
CASSLMADEQYF
>.|TRBV6-1|.|TRBJ2-3
TGTGCCAGCAGTGAGGGCTCGGGGGATACGCAGTATTTT
CASSEGSGDTQYF
>.|TRBV11-2|TRBD1|TRBJ2-7
TGTGCCAGCAGCTTAGGGACAGGGGCGGACGAGCAGTACTTC
CASSLGTGADEQYF
>.|TRBV11-3|.|TRBJ1-4
TGTGCCAGCAGCGATCGAGCGGGGAAACTGTTTTTT
CASSDRAGKLFF
>.|TRBV5-6|TRBD2|TRBJ2-7
TGTGCCAGCAGCGCTAGCGGAATCTCCTACGAGCAGTACTTC
CASSASGISYEQYF
>few|TRBV7-9|TRBD2|TRBJ2-3
TGTGCCAGCAACGCGGGAGAAGATACGCAGTATTTT
CASNAGEDTQYF
>few|TRBV7-9|TRBD1|TRBJ1-3
TGTGCCAGCAGCTTGACAGGGGATGCTGGAAACACCATATATTTT
CASSLTGDAGNTIYF
>.|TRBV7-3|.|TRBJ2-5
TGTGCCAGCAGCTTTGCGGGCACGCAAGAGACCCAGTACTTC
CASSFAGTQETQYF
>.|TRBV12-1|.|TRBJ2-7
TGTGCCACCTCCAGACGCCGGGACTACTTCTACGAGCAGTACTTC
CATSRRRDYFYEQYF
>.|TRBV18|TRBD1|TRBJ1-1
TGTGCCAGCTCACCACCGAGCAGGGGGCTGAACACTGAAGCTTTCTTT
CASSPPSRGLNTEAFF
>.|TRBV6-5|TRBD1|TRBJ1-5
TGTGCCAGCAGTTCCGGACAGGGAAATCAGCCCCAGCATTTT
CASSSGQGNQPQHF
>.|TRBV23-1|.|TRBJ1-4
TGCGCCAGCAGTCCTCAATCGCCCGAGGGACTTACAACTAATGAAAAACTGTTTTTT
CASSPQSPEGLTTNEKLFF
>.|TRBV28|.|TRBJ1-1
TGTGCCAGCAGACCCGGGACACCCAACACTGAAGCTTTCTTT
CASRPGTPNTEAFF
>once|TRBV7-9|TRBD1|TRBJ2-5
TGTGCCAGCAGCTTACCCGGGACAGGGTCGGGGAAGGACTTC
CASSLPGTGSGKDF
>.|TRBV30|.|TRBJ1-1
TGTGCCTGGAGATTAAACACTGAAGCTTTCTTT
CAWRLNTEAFF
>.|TRBV18|TRBD2|TRBJ2-1
TGTGCCAGCTCACCCACTAGCGACTCCTACAATGAGCAGTTCTTC
CASSPTSDSYNEQFF
>few|TRBV29-1|.|TRBJ1-1
TGCAGCGTTCCCTCCTTCCAAACAATGAACACTGAAGCTTTCTTT
CSVPSFQTMNTEAFF
>few|TRBV11-2|TRBD1|TRBJ2-7
TGTGCCAGCAGCGCTCAGTGGGCAGGGGGCTCCTACGAGCAGTACTTC
CASSAQWAGGSYEQYF
>.|TRBV29-1|TRBD1|TRBJ2-2
TGCAGCGTCCAGGACAGGGCCACCGGGGAGCTGTTTTTT
CSVQDRATGELFF
>.|TRBV7-8|.|TRBJ2-7
TGTGCCAGCAGCTCCCCTAGCGCCACTTCCTACGAGCAGTACTTC
CASSSPSATSYEQYF
>.|TRBV2|TRBD1|TRBJ2-5
TGTGCCAGCAGTGAGAGGGGGACAGAAGAGACCCAGTACTTC
CASSERGTEETQYF
>many|TRBV6-4|.|TRBJ2-3
TGTGCCAGCAGTGACAGCGTAGCTAGCACAGATACGCAGTATTTT
CASSDSVASTDTQYF